This T cell receptor (beta chain) was found in a study of regulatory dendritic cells for organ transplantation. Memory T cells were CD45RO+, naive were CD45RA+, sorted by FACS. Study results and caveats: Considerable individual heterogeneity was seen in alloreactive memory CD8+ T cells. Memory CD8+ clonal expansion seemed more limited with regulatory than mature dendritic cells. Memory T cells were less diverse than naive, with memory CD8+ most oligoclonal.

TCRdb's copy holds only in-frame clones and misses some; the assay was immunoSEQ multiplex PCR. This repertoire shows around 30,000 clones, around 80% found once; its top ten account for about 0.1%. The sample holds a few counts of this clone. The antigen remains undetermined. This TCR was recovered from a human donor in good health. Sequencing was carried out using naive CD4+ T cells from blood. Subset noted: CD45RA+ naive T cells.

CDR3 DNA sequence: TGCGCCAGCAGCCATCCAACTAAAAACGACAATGAGCAGTTCTTC. As protein: CASSHPTKNDNEQFF. J is TRBJ2-1 and V is TRBV4-1; D gene uncertain. V dropped 3 bases and J dropped 5 bases, with 14 bases sitting between them. There are 15 residues in the CDR3. Germline loops: CDR1 MGHRA, CDR2 YSYEKL.